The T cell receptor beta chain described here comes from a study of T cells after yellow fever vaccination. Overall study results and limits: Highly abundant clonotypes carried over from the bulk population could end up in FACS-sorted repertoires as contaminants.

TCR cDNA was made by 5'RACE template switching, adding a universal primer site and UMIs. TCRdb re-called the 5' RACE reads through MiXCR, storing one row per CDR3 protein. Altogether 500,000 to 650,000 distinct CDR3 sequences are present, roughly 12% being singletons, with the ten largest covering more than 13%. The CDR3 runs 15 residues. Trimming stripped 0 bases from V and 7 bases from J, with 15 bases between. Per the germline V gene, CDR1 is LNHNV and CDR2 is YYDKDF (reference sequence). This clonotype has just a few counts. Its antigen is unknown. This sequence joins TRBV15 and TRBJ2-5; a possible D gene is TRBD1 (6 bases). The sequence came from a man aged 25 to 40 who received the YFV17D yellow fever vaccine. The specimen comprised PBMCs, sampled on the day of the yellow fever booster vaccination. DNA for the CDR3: TGTGCCACCAGCAGAGACCTGGGCCTAGGGGGGACCCAGTACTTC. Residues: CATSRDLGLGGTQYF. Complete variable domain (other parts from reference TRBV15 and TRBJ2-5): DAMVIQNPRYQVTQFGKPVTLSCSQTLNHNVMYWYQQKSSQAPKLLFHYYDKDFNNEADTPDNFQSRRPNTSFCFLDIRSPGLGDTAMYLCATSRDLGLGGTQYFGPGTRLLVL.